These T cell receptor beta chains were read from a single sample in a study of T cells in Graves' hyperthyroidism and ophthalmopathy. TCRdb itself ran the multiplex PCR reads through MiXCR, one entry per CDR3 protein. The sample records 550,000 to 800,000 distinct CDR3 sequences, about 18% being singletons. The sequencing sample was made of blood. Receptors originate from a man aged 50-60 years with Graves' hyperthyroidism. Both conserved end residues are part of each CDR3. The D gene is left open where the match is weak. Clone size is given for some rows only: seen once, a few or many times, or a class if the clone is expanded.

d_gene | j_gene | v_gene | abundance | CDR3aa | CDR3nt
. | TRBJ1-4 | TRBV6-2/TRBV6-3 | . | CASSSSNNPIQNEKLFF | TGTGCCAGCAGTTCCTCGAATAACCCCATACAAAATGAAAAACTGTTTTTT
. | TRBJ2-2 | TRBV30 | many | CAWSVYRATGELFF | TGTGCCTGGAGTGTATACCGAGCCACCGGGGAGCTGTTTTTT
. | TRBJ1-5 | TRBV5-1 | . | CASSLTVGSNQPQHF | TGCGCCAGCAGCTTAACTGTAGGTAGCAATCAGCCCCAGCATTTT
. | TRBJ2-1 | TRBV6-1 | few | CASSPGVAAEQFF | TGTGCCAGCAGCCCAGGGGTTGCGGCTGAGCAGTTCTTC
. | TRBJ1-1 | TRBV30 | many | CAWTVRGPNTEAFF | TGTGCCTGGACCGTAAGAGGTCCGAACACTGAAGCTTTCTTT
. | TRBJ1-1 | TRBV10-3 | . | CAISEQGLNTEAFF | TGTGCCATCAGTGAGCAGGGGCTGAACACTGAAGCTTTCTTT
TRBD1 | TRBJ1-2 | TRBV7-9 | many | CASSYGTGADYGYTF | TGTGCCAGCAGCTATGGGACAGGGGCCGACTATGGCTACACCTTC
. | TRBJ2-7 | TRBV28 | many | CASRGSTGAYEQYF | TGTGCCAGCAGGGGAAGTACAGGAGCCTACGAGCAGTACTTC
. | TRBJ1-3 | TRBV12-3/TRBV12-4 | few | CASDGSSGNTIYF | TGTGCCAGCGACGGGAGCTCTGGAAACACCATATATTTT
. | TRBJ1-6 | TRBV28 | . | CASSYGGDNSPLHF | TGTGCCAGCAGTTACGGTGGAGATAATTCACCCCTCCACTTT
TRBD2 | TRBJ2-4 | TRBV7-9 | . | CASSLAGGPKNIQYF | TGTGCCAGCAGCTTAGCGGGAGGGCCAAAAAACATTCAGTACTTC
. | TRBJ2-7 | TRBV28 | many | CASSLQGPTYEQYF | TGTGCCAGCAGTTTACAGGGGCCGACCTACGAGCAGTACTTC
. | TRBJ1-4 | TRBV28 | many | CASSLGWAGSNEKLFF | TGTGCCAGCAGTTTAGGATGGGCAGGATCTAATGAAAAACTGTTTTTT
. | TRBJ2-7 | TRBV4-3 | . | CASSQLGPTQPYEQYF | TGCGCCAGCAGCCAACTTGGCCCTACCCAGCCCTACGAGCAGTACTTC
. | TRBJ2-7 | TRBV7-3 | . | CASSLSLATSYEQYF | TGTGCCAGCAGTCTATCCCTCGCAACATCCTACGAGCAGTACTTC